This entry lists 23 T cell receptor beta chains sequenced from one sample in a study of shared clonotypes between healthy human individuals. Produced via immunoSEQ multiplex PCR; TCRdb's table is partial and in-frame only. The sample comprises over a million clones, roughly 95% of which are singletons, and 1% to 1.5% rests with the top ten. The sample was naive CD4+ T cells sorted from blood. The subset is: CD45RA+ positively selected. These receptors were obtained from a man aged 25-40 years in good health.

The V and J genes are TRBV19 and TRBJ2-2, with a weak D call TRBD1 (6 bases). Germline-derived CDR1 and CDR2 are LNHDA and SQIVND (reference sequence). This CDR3 is 13 amino acids long. Trimming took 3 bases from V and 11 from J, leaving 13 bases between them. The CDR3 sequence is CASSIWGLPELFF. The CDR3 DNA sequence: TGTGCCAGTAGTATCTGGGGGCTCCCCGAGCTGTTTTTT. The whole variable domain, remainder taken from reference TRBV19 and TRBJ2-2, is DGGITQSPKYLFRKEGQNVTLSCEQNLNHDAMYWYRQDPGQGLRLIYYSQIVNDFQKGDIAEGYSVSREKKESFPLTVTSAQKNPTAFYLCASSIWGLPELFFGEGSRLTVL.

The chain employs TRBV30 and TRBJ1-3, with 7 bases lining up with TRBD1. The CDR3 runs to 15 residues. J lost 2 bases, V lost 0 bases, and 4 bases had no gene match. CDR1 is GTSNPN, CDR2 SVGIG, per germline (reference sequence). The CDR3 is CAWSVLGTAGNTIYF. CDR3 DNA: TGTGCCTGGAGTGTACTTGGGACAGCTGGAAACACCATATATTTT.

V usage is TRBV6-1 and J usage is TRBJ1-2; unclear D gene. The CDR3 contains 14 residues. V shed 5 bases and J shed 1 base, with 11 bases lying between them. Per germline, CDR1 MNHNS and CDR2 SASEGT. CDR3 nucleotide sequence: TGTGCCAGCAGTACGGACCTGAATAACTATGGCTACACCTTC. It is translated as CASSTDLNNYGYTF.

V is TRBV9 and J is TRBJ2-5; TRBD1 might be the D (6 bases). The CDR3 has 14 amino acids. CDR1 is SGDLS and CDR2 is YYNGEE in the germline V gene. V was clipped by 1 base and J by 0 bases, with 7 bases between them. The CDR3 region is CASSVRDNQETQYF. The DNA of the CDR3 is TGTGCCAGCAGCGTAAGGGACAACCAAGAGACCCAGTACTTC.

The rearrangement joins TRBV28 to TRBJ2-3, with TRBD2 matching over 10 bases. The CDR3 consists of 19 residues. Looked up from germline, CDR1 is MDHEN and CDR2 is SYDVKM. V lost 8 bases, J lost 0 bases, and 17 bases stayed unmatched. The CDR3 nucleotides read TGTGCCAGCTATACTAGCGGGGTCCCACGTCCTACTAGCACAGATACGCAGTATTTT. Amino acids: CASYTSGVPRPTSTDTQYF.

V is TRBV15 and J is TRBJ2-1, with 9 bases that match TRBD2. Germline assignment: CDR1 LNHNV and CDR2 YYDKDF (reference sequence). The V gene end was trimmed by 8 bases and the J gene end by 2 bases; junction bases not matched to a gene: 10. The CDR3 loop spans 16 amino acids. CDR3 region: CATEEAGGPPYNEQFF. The CDR3, as DNA: TGTGCCACCGAGGAAGCGGGAGGCCCTCCCTACAATGAGCAGTTCTTC.

The chain uses TRBV28 and TRBJ2-7; D might be TRBD2 (6 bases). Germline CDR1 is MDHEN and CDR2 is SYDVKM. The CDR3 spans 13 residues. Trimming cost V 5 bases and J 9 bases, with 17 bases left between them. The CDR3 coding sequence is TGTGCCAGCAGTCCCGGGAGTCTCACTGCGCAGTACTTC. Translating gives CASSPGSLTAQYF. Variable domain in full (rest from reference TRBV28 and TRBJ2-7): DVKVTQSSRYLVKRTGEKVFLECVQDMDHENMFWYRQDPGLGLRLIYFSYDVKMKEKGDIPEGYSVSREKKERFSLILESASTNQTSMYLCASSPGSLTAQYFGPGTRLTVT.

The V call is TRBV7-2, the J call TRBJ2-3, with 7 bases matching TRBD2. CDR3 length: 17 amino acids. The V and J ends lost 5 bases and 14 bases, in that order; junction bases with no gene match: 25. Germline V gives CDR1 SGHTA, CDR2 FQGNSA. This CDR3 reads CASSKTGGAGEVRGLYF. The CDR3 DNA is TGTGCCAGCAGCAAAACTGGGGGTGCGGGAGAAGTGCGGGGTCTGTATTTT.

Comments on this clone: This CDR3 is also generated by other DNA sequences in the sample. This chain uses TRBV7-9 with TRBJ1-1, with D possibly TRBD1 on 5 matching bases. The CDR3 runs to 14 residues. Germline lookup yields CDR1 SEHNR and CDR2 FQNEAQ (reference sequence). V shed 1 base and J shed 5 bases, with 11 bases lying between them. In DNA, the CDR3 is TGTGCCAGCAGCTTAGGGGGACGGGGGACTGAAGCTTTCTTT. Encoded protein: CASSLGGRGTEAFF.

The chain recombines TRBV28 with TRBJ2-3; TRBD2 matches 13 bases. The CDR3 is 14 residues long. Losses at the gene ends were 5 bases for V and 10 bases for J; bases not matched to a gene: 6. Per germline, CDR1 MDHEN and CDR2 SYDVKM. CDR3 loop: CASSQGLAGLSQYF. As DNA, the CDR3 is TGTGCCAGCAGTCAGGGACTAGCGGGGTTGTCGCAGTATTTT.

J is TRBJ2-7 and V is TRBV20-1; D might be TRBD2 (5 bases). Germline V gene lookup returns CDR1 DFQATT and CDR2 SNEGSKA (reference sequence). V dropped 6 bases and J dropped 9 bases, with 12 bases sitting between them. This CDR3 comprises 10 residues. The DNA of the CDR3 is TGCAGTGCCAACACGGGATTGCAGTACTTC. Protein: CSANTGLQYF.

CDR3 in DNA: TGTGCCAGCAGCTATCTAAACTCTGGGGCCAACGTCCTGACTTTC. Protein sequence: CASSYLNSGANVLTF. The chain employs TRBV11-2 and TRBJ2-6, with unresolved D. CDR1 SGHAT and CDR2 FQNNGV come from the germline V gene. This CDR3 has 15 residues. The germline V and J ends were trimmed by 4 bases and 0 bases, with 7 bases remaining between them.

V and J are TRBV6-1 and TRBJ2-6, with 7 bases identical to TRBD1. Germline lookup yields CDR1 MNHNS and CDR2 SASEGT. The trim removed 8 bases at V and 3 bases at J, leaving 4 bases unmatched. This CDR3 contains 14 residues. The CDR3 DNA reads as TGTGCCAGCGGGGACAGCCGTGGGGCCAACGTCCTGACTTTC. Translation: CASGDSRGANVLTF.

This chain uses TRBV7-3 with TRBJ2-2; 7 positions match TRBD1. The CDR3 runs 13 residues. The germline V gene has CDR1 SGHTA and CDR2 FQGTGA. Unmatched junction bases numbered 1, after V lost 3 bases and J lost 6 bases. The CDR3 DNA sequence: TGTGCCAGCAGCTTTACAGGGGCCGGGGAGCTGTTTTTT. Translating gives CASSFTGAGELFF.

This chain connects TRBV10-3 to TRBJ2-2; the D gene is possibly TRBD2 (6 bases). Per the germline V gene, CDR1 is ENHRY and CDR2 is SYGVKD. This CDR3 contains 16 residues. V shed 0 bases and J shed 0 bases, with 8 bases lying between them. CDR3 nucleotides: TGTGCCATCAGTGAGTCTTCTAGCGCGAACACCGGGGAGCTGTTTTTT. It yields the protein CAISESSSANTGELFF.

This clone has only one observation. This rearrangement joins TRBV27 to TRBJ1-5; no clear D. Germline assignment: CDR1 MNHEY and CDR2 SMNVEV (reference sequence). Trimming stripped 3 bases from V and 7 bases from J, with 19 bases between. The CDR3 loop spans 16 amino acids. The CDR3, as DNA: TGTGCCAGCAGTTTCCTCAAATCGGGAGGAGAACAGCCCCAGCATTTT. It translates to CASSFLKSGGEQPQHF.

J is TRBJ1-1 and V is TRBV2, with unresolved D. Germline V lookup: CDR1 SNHLY, CDR2 FYNNEI. The CDR3 runs 15 residues. V was trimmed by 6 bases and J by 2 bases, leaving 16 bases between them. The CDR3 DNA reads as TGTGCCAGCAGCACCCCGACGGAGGGTAACACTGAAGCTTTCTTT. Its translation is CASSTPTEGNTEAFF.

The chain is built from TRBV15 and TRBJ2-7; 10 bases align to TRBD2. The CDR3 loop spans 17 amino acids. V shed 0 bases and J 3 bases; nucleotides not matched to a gene: 8. Germline loops: CDR1 LNHNV, CDR2 YYDKDF (reference sequence). The CDR3 spells CATSRDSGLARFYEQYF. In DNA, the CDR3 is TGTGCCACCAGCAGAGATTCGGGACTAGCGAGATTCTACGAGCAGTACTTC. The full variable domain, completed using reference TRBV15 and TRBJ2-7, is DAMVIQNPRYQVTQFGKPVTLSCSQTLNHNVMYWYQQKSSQAPKLLFHYYDKDFNNEADTPDNFQSRRPNTSFCFLDIRSPGLGDTAMYLCATSRDSGLARFYEQYFGPGTRLTVT.

The gene calls are TRBV11-1 and TRBJ2-7; the match to TRBD2 covers 11 bases. The CDR3 extends over 15 amino acids. V trimming: 5 bases; J trimming: 2 bases; junction bases outside the gene matches: 5. The germline CDR1 and CDR2 sequences are SGHAT and FQDESV (reference sequence). As DNA, the CDR3 is TGTGCCAGCAGCCAACTAGCGGGAGTAACCTACGAGCAGTACTTC. Translating gives CASSQLAGVTYEQYF.

CDR3 region: CASSLGWSGTSYEQYF. In DNA, the CDR3 is TGTGCCAGCAGCTTGGGCTGGTCGGGAACCTCCTACGAGCAGTACTTC. This chain links TRBV5-6 with TRBJ2-7; a possible D gene is TRBD2 (5 bases). V was cut by 0 bases and J by 0 bases, with 13 bases left in between. The CDR3 has 16 residues. The germline V gene has CDR1 SGHDT and CDR2 YYEEEE.

The CDR3 spells CASSKGPGQHNYGYTF. The CDR3 nucleotides read TGTGCCAGCAGCAAGGGACCGGGACAACACAACTATGGCTACACCTTC. The chain links TRBV5-5 to TRBJ1-2, with TRBD1 as a possible D gene (6 bases). The CDR3 has 16 residues. V was shortened by 4 bases and J by 2 bases, with 18 bases between the two germline ends. Germline CDR1 SGHKS, CDR2 YYEKEE (reference sequence).

V and J are TRBV5-8 and TRBJ2-7, with 8 bases lining up with TRBD1. After removal of 4 bases from V and 5 bases from J, the junction contained 8 bases not matched to a gene. This CDR3 region has 14 residues. Germline CDR1 and CDR2: SGHTS and YDEGEE. The CDR3 protein is CASSIQGGLNEQYF. Written as DNA, the CDR3 is TGTGCCAGCAGCATACAGGGGGGTCTGAACGAGCAGTACTTC. Drawing the rest from reference TRBV5-8 and TRBJ2-7, the complete variable domain is EAGVTQSPTHLIKTRGQQATLRCSPISGHTSVYWYQQALGLGLQFLLWYDEGEERNRGNFPPRFSGRQFPNYSSELNVNALELEDSALYLCASSIQGGLNEQYFGPGTRLTVT.

In the case of this clone: In the same sample, other DNA sequences code for this CDR3. V is TRBV5-1 and J is TRBJ2-5, with 9 bases lining up with TRBD1. With V trimmed by 4 bases and J by 4 bases, 5 bases remained unmatched. Germline lookup yields CDR1 SGHRS and CDR2 YFSETQ. This CDR3 spans 14 amino acids. The CDR3 nucleotides are TGCGCCAGCAGCCCAGGACAGGGGCGAGAGACCCAGTACTTC. This codes for CASSPGQGRETQYF.